The 27 T cell receptor beta chains below were found in one sample sequenced in a study of CD8+CD57+ T cells in acquired aplastic anemia. The template for TCR beta VDJ and CDR3 sequence profiling was genomic DNA. MiXCR, run by TCRdb on the reads, gives a single entry per CDR3 protein. The repertoire has roughly 500,000 distinct CDR3 sequences, over 25% of them found once; the top ten carry less than 1%. Only patients with CD8+CD57+ cell expansion on flow cytometry were chosen for sequencing. The specimen sequenced was sorted CD4+, CD8+, or CD8+CD57+ T cells (not recorded which) from PBMCs. The receptor source for this set is a human donor with aplastic anemia.

This clonotype was seen repeatedly, ten times or more. The V gene is TRBV7-6, the J gene TRBJ2-1; TRBD2 aligns across 7 bases. The germline gives CDR1 SGHVS, CDR2 FNYEAQ. The V and J ends lost 1 base and 8 bases, in that order; junction bases with no gene match: 8. CDR3 size: 15 residues. The chain's CDR3 is CASSLGTSASDEQFF. The CDR3 DNA sequence: TGTGCCAGCAGCTTAGGCACTAGCGCCTCGGATGAGCAGTTCTTC.

This chain uses TRBV29-1 with TRBJ1-2, with D tentatively TRBD1 (6 bases). Trimming shortened V by 6 bases and J by 7 bases, and 15 bases separated the two germline ends. There are 12 residues in the CDR3. Germline CDR1 SQVTM, CDR2 ANQGSEA. Here the CDR3 reads CSVDRDTTGYTF. The CDR3 DNA is TGCAGCGTAGACCGGGACACCACTGGCTACACCTTC.

This clonotype has ten or more counts. In DNA, the CDR3 is TGTGCCAGCAGCTCCGGTCGGGAGGTGGCTTTCTTT. Residues: CASSSGREVAFF. The chain combines TRBV7-8 with TRBJ1-1; D is ambiguous. Germline loops: CDR1 SGHVS, CDR2 FQNEAQ. Trimming cost V 4 bases and J 11 bases, with 14 bases left between them. The CDR3 length is 12 residues. Full variable domain (missing parts from reference TRBV7-8 and TRBJ1-1): GAGVSQSPRYKVAKRGQDVALRCDPISGHVSLFWYQQALGQGPEFLTYFQNEAQLDKSGLPSDRFFAERPEGSVSTLKIQRTQQEDSAVYLCASSSGREVAFFGQGTRLTVV.

V gene TRBV18 combines with J gene TRBJ2-6; D remains unclear. The ends were cut back, 1 base at V and 2 bases at J, with 6 bases in the middle. The germline V gene has CDR1 KGHSH and CDR2 LQKENI. The length of the CDR3 is 15 residues. The CDR3 sequence is CASSPLSPGANVLTF. In nucleotides, the CDR3 is TGTGCCAGCTCACCACTTTCCCCTGGGGCCAACGTCCTGACTTTC.

As concerns this clonotype: One end of the junction is discordant with germline, which a read error may explain. The chain has TRBV25-1 and TRBJ1-6, with a tentative D call TRBD1 (6 bases). The V gene's germline CDR1 is MGHDK and CDR2 SYGVNS. CDR3 length equals 14 residues. DNA of the CDR3: TGTGCCAGTAGTGTGGGGGGGCAGGGAGGTCCCCTCCACTTT. Its protein is CASSVGGQGGPLHF.

To note about this clonotype: A much larger clone lies one base from this, so it may be a read error. This sequence joins TRBV6-1 and TRBJ1-2; D is undetermined. The CDR3 spans 12 residues. Germline V gene lookup returns CDR1 MNHNS and CDR2 SASEGT. CDR3 DNA: TGTGCCAGCACCACGGAAGGCTATGGCTGCACCTTC. It specifies CASTTEGYGCTF.

The V gene is TRBV20-1, the J gene TRBJ2-7; no clear D. Germline CDR1 reads DFQATT; CDR2 reads SNEGSKA (reference sequence). V was pared by 3 bases and J by 5 bases, with 8 bases between. The length of the CDR3 is 11 residues. In DNA, the CDR3 is TGCAGTGCTAGGGGCAAGAACGAGCAGTACTTC. Translated, it gives CSARGKNEQYF.

This clonotype was seen a few times. The chain couples TRBV20-1 to TRBJ1-4; D is uncertain. Germline lookup yields CDR1 DFQATT and CDR2 SNEGSKA (reference sequence). The CDR3 consists of 15 residues. The CDR3 coding sequence is TGCGGTGTTAGAGATAGACGATCCACTAATGAAAAACTGTTTTTT. It yields the protein CGVRDRRSTNEKLFF.

This clonotype has only one observation. CDR3 sequence reads: CASSSVITSGTANYGYTF. CDR3 bases: TGCGCCAGCAGCTCCGTAATCACCTCCGGGACAGCTAACTATGGCTACACCTTC. The chain couples TRBV5-1 to TRBJ1-2; 7 nucleotides align to TRBD1. Germline V lookup: CDR1 SGHRS, CDR2 YFSETQ. The trim removed 3 bases at V and 0 bases at J, leaving 14 bases unmatched. This CDR3 comprises 18 residues.

The CDR3: CATSRVGPAGGGDEQFF. CDR3 nucleotides: TGTGCCACCAGCAGAGTCGGACCAGCGGGGGGCGGGGATGAGCAGTTCTTC. The V gene is TRBV15, the J gene TRBJ2-1, with 9 bases identical to TRBD2. This CDR3 region has 17 residues. Losses at the gene ends were 1 base for V and 8 bases for J; bases not matched to a gene: 12. Germline lookup yields CDR1 LNHNV and CDR2 YYDKDF (reference sequence).

The V and J genes are TRBV30 and TRBJ2-7, with 9 bases fitting TRBD2. The CDR3 is 14 amino acids. V was pared by 5 bases and J by 0 bases, with 5 bases of the junction left unmatched. CDR1 is GTSNPN and CDR2 is SVGIG in the germline V gene (reference sequence). The CDR3 loop reads CAWDSGSVSYEQYF. DNA for the CDR3: TGTGCCTGGGATAGCGGGAGTGTCTCCTACGAGCAGTACTTC.

V gene TRBV24-1 combines with J gene TRBJ1-1; D gene ambiguous. The CDR3 is 13 amino acids. V was clipped by 9 bases and J by 0 bases, with 10 bases between them. The germline CDR1 and CDR2 sequences are KGHDR and SFDVKD. The CDR3 nucleotides read TGTGCCACCCAAAAAGGAATGAACACTGAAGCTTTCTTT. Protein product: CATQKGMNTEAFF.

This clonotype has ten or more counts. The chain uses TRBV7-9 and TRBJ2-7; 10 bases match TRBD1. The CDR3 sequence is 14 residues long. Germline V gene sequence: CDR1 SEHNR, CDR2 FQNEAQ (reference sequence). J was trimmed by 8 bases and V by 8 bases; bases with no gene match: 12. CDR3 residues: CASRDGTGASKQYF. The CDR3 nucleotides are TGTGCCAGCCGCGACGGGACAGGGGCCAGCAAGCAGTACTTC.

This chain uses TRBV19 with TRBJ2-7; perhaps TRBD2 as D (8 bases). Germline values: CDR1 LNHDA, CDR2 SQIVND (reference sequence). V was pared by 5 bases and J by 1 base, with 18 bases between. The CDR3 loop spans 16 amino acids. This CDR3 is CASSSPGGGQSYEQYF. In DNA form, the CDR3 reads TGTGCCAGTAGTTCGCCGGGGGGGGGACAGTCCTACGAGCAGTACTTC.

This clonotype has ten or more counts. The chain links TRBV7-6 to TRBJ1-2, with 9 bases identical to TRBD1. The germline V gene encodes CDR1 SGHVS and CDR2 FNYEAQ. The CDR3 is 13 residues long. V was pared by 6 bases and J by 7 bases, with 6 bases of the junction left unmatched. Written as DNA, the CDR3 is TGTGCCAGCAGTTTCGACAGGGGGTTTGGCTACACCTTC. This gives the protein CASSFDRGFGYTF.

Many counts were recorded for this clonotype. V gene TRBV9 combines with J gene TRBJ1-2; a possible D gene is TRBD1 (5 bases). Trimming stripped 4 bases from V and 3 bases from J, with 25 bases between. This CDR3 is 18 amino acids long. In germline, CDR1 is SGDLS, CDR2 YYNGEE. The CDR3 DNA sequence: TGTGCCAGCAGCCCACCTCGGGAGGGACTCCTTAATTACTATGGCTACACCTTC. Its translation: CASSPPREGLLNYYGYTF.

This chain uses TRBV4-2 with TRBJ2-5, with unresolved D. CDR1 and CDR2 (germline): LGHNA, YNFKEQ. This CDR3 region has 14 residues. V was trimmed by 1 base and J by 5 bases, leaving 11 bases between them. In DNA, the CDR3 is TGTGCCAGCAGCCAAGTGTCGGGCGAGGAGACCCAGTACTTC. Translating it yields CASSQVSGEETQYF.

There are a few counts of this clonotype. The chain combines TRBV12-5 with TRBJ2-7, with D possibly matching TRBD2 (5 bases). Trimming removed 0 bases at V and 6 bases at J, with 6 bases between. Germline V lookup: CDR1 LGHNT, CDR2 FRNRAP. There are 12 residues in the CDR3. DNA of the CDR3: TGTGCTAGTGGTTTGGTAGGGAGCGAGCAGTACTTC. The encoded protein is CASGLVGSEQYF.

The chain carries TRBV2 and TRBJ2-7; perhaps TRBD2 as D (6 bases). The CDR3 is 14 amino acids. Germline V gives CDR1 SNHLY, CDR2 FYNNEI. V shed 6 bases and J shed 6 bases, with 18 bases lying between them. CDR3 sequence: CASSHAGPSAEQYF. In DNA, the CDR3 is TGTGCCAGCAGCCATGCGGGACCCTCGGCCGAGCAGTACTTC.

In its sample, this clonotype was seen many times. The genes are TRBV19 and TRBJ1-1; the D is unclear. CDR1 is LNHDA, CDR2 SQIVND, per germline (reference sequence). Trimming removed 6 bases from V and 2 bases from J, with 16 bases in between. CDR3 length equals 15 residues. This CDR3 reads CASRGTRTVNTEAFF. The CDR3 region has the DNA TGTGCCAGTAGGGGCACTCGCACAGTTAACACTGAAGCTTTCTTT.

As regards this clonotype: One end of the junction does not line up with germline, which may come from a read error. This chain uses TRBV24-1 with TRBJ2-7, with 7 bases matching TRBD1. Germline lookup yields CDR1 KGHDR and CDR2 SFDVKD. This CDR3 has 14 amino acids. The CDR3 region has the DNA TGTGCCGCCAGCGTCCGGGACAGTGACTACGAGCAGTACTTC. Translated: CAASVRDSDYEQYF.

The table lists this clonotype with a few counts. The missing conserved phenylalanine or tryptophan at the end of this CDR3 makes a read error likely. The V call is TRBV19, the J call TRBJ2-7, with 13 bases fitting TRBD2. The CDR3 is 15 amino acids. The V gene's germline CDR1 is LNHDA and CDR2 SQIVND (reference sequence). V trimming: 4 bases; J trimming: 1 base; junction bases outside the gene matches: 1. The CDR3 nucleotides read TGTGCCAGTAGTAAACTAGCGGGAGGGTCCTACGAGCAGTACTCC. Residues: CASSKLAGGSYEQYS.

This clonotype was seen at least ten times. The V and J genes are TRBV9 and TRBJ2-7; 8 bases fit TRBD1. Germline V lookup: CDR1 SGDLS, CDR2 YYNGEE. The CDR3 length is 16 residues. J gave up 6 bases and V 2 bases, and 13 bases lay outside the gene matches. For the CDR3, the DNA is TGTGCCAGCAGCGTCGGCCCCGGGACAGGTCCCCTCGAGCAGTACTTC. Translating gives CASSVGPGTGPLEQYF.

The rearrangement links TRBV25-1 to TRBJ2-2, with a possible D match to TRBD2 (6 bases). The CDR3 is 15 amino acids. V was clipped by 6 bases and J by 6 bases, with 17 bases between them. Germline V gene data show CDR1 as MGHDK and CDR2 as SYGVNS. In nucleotides, the CDR3 is TGTGCCAGCAGCCAAGTCGGGGGTTGGGCCGGGGAGCTGTTTTTT. Translation: CASSQVGGWAGELFF.

The genes are TRBV19 and TRBJ1-1; D remains ambiguous. The V end lost 7 bases, the J end lost 6 bases, and 9 bases lay between the germline ends. This CDR3 region has 11 residues. The V gene's germline CDR1 is LNHDA and CDR2 SQIVND (reference sequence). As DNA, the CDR3 is TGTGCCAGTATAGATTGGGCTGAAGCTTTCTTT. Translating it yields CASIDWAEAFF. Using reference TRBV19 and TRBJ1-1 for the parts outside the CDR3, the full variable domain is DGGITQSPKYLFRKEGQNVTLSCEQNLNHDAMYWYRQDPGQGLRLIYYSQIVNDFQKGDIAEGYSVSREKKESFPLTVTSAQKNPTAFYLCASIDWAEAFFGQGTRLTVV.

The gene calls are TRBV7-2 and TRBJ2-5, with 8 positions matching TRBD1. With 3 bases clipped from V and 5 bases from J, the junction kept 2 bases outside the gene matches. In germline, CDR1 is SGHTA, CDR2 FQGNSA. The CDR3 sequence is 13 residues long. The CDR3 bases are TGTGCCAGCAGCTTTACAGGGGGGGAGACCCAGTACTTC. Protein sequence: CASSFTGGETQYF.

This clonotype has a count of ten or more. The chain joins TRBV7-9 to TRBJ1-5; D is unclear. The germline CDR1 and CDR2 sequences are SEHNR and FQNEAQ (reference sequence). This CDR3 region has 15 residues. With 5 bases removed from V and 3 bases from J, the gap between germline ends came to 14 bases. In DNA form, the CDR3 reads TGTGCCAGCAGCCCAGGCTCGGGTCTCAATCAGCCCCAGCATTTT. The encoded protein is CASSPGSGLNQPQHF.